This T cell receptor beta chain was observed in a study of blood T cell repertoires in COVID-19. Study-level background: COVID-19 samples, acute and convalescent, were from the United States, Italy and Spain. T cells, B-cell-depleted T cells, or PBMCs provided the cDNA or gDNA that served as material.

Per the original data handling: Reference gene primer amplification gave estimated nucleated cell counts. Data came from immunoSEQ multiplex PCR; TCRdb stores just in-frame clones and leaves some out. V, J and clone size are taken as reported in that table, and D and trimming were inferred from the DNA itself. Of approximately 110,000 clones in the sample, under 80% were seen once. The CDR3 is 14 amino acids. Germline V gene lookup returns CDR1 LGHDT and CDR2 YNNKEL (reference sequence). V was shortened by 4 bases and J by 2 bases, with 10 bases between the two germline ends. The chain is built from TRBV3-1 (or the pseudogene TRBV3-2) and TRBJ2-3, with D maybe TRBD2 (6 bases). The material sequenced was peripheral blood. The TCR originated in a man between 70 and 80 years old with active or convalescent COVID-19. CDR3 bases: TGTGCCAGCAGCCTCGGACTACCCACAGATACGCAGTATTTT. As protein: CASSLGLPTDTQYF.